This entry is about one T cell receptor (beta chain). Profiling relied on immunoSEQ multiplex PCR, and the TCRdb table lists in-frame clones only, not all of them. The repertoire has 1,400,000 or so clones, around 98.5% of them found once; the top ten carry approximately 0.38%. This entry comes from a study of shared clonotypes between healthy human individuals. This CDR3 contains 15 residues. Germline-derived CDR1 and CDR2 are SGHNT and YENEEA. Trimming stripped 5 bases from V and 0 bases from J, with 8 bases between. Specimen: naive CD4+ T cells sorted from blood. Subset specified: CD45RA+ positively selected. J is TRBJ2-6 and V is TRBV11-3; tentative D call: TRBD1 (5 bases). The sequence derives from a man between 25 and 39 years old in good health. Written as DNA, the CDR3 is TGTGCCAGCAGCACAGGTATCTCTGGGGCCAACGTCCTGACTTTC. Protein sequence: CASSTGISGANVLTF.